The text below deals with one T cell receptor (beta chain). In germline, CDR1 is SGHTA, CDR2 FQGTGA. V gave up 5 bases and J gave up 0 bases, with 9 bases separating them. This CDR3 spans 14 amino acids. The data originate from a study of shared clonotypes between healthy human individuals. Study overall: The study used three CD4 naive, three CD4 memory, two CD8 naive and one CD8 memory plate per donor.

Sequencing was performed with immunoSEQ multiplex PCR; in TCRdb, only in-frame clones are kept and a portion is missing. The table lists roughly 2.2 million clones, about 90% of them singletons. Sequencing was done on a sample of naive CD4+ T cells from PBMCs. Noted subset: CD45RA+ positively selected. The chain couples TRBV7-3 to TRBJ2-3; D uncertain. The sequence was obtained from a man aged 18 to 29 in good health. Some clones in this sample may be carry-over from other donors' samples. CDR3 coding DNA: TGTGCCAGCAGCAAAGGAACTAGCACAGATACGCAGTATTTT. As protein: CASSKGTSTDTQYF.